This T cell receptor (beta chain) was sequenced for a study of blood T cell repertoires in COVID-19. Across the whole study: Acute and convalescent COVID-19 specimens originated in the United States, Italy and Spain. T cells, B-cell-depleted T cells, or PBMCs provided the cDNA or gDNA that served as material.

In the study's own analysis: By means of reference gene primer amplification, nucleated cell counts were estimated. Measured with immunoSEQ multiplex PCR; TCRdb has only the in-frame clones, and not every one. The D gene and trimming were derived from the DNA, and the V and J assignments and clone size from that table. The sample has some 74,000 clones; roughly 80% are singletons. From germline, CDR1 is MGHDK and CDR2 SYGVNS. V was shortened by 4 bases and J by 5 bases, with 5 bases between the two germline ends. CDR3 length equals 11 residues. This chain uses TRBV25-1 with TRBJ2-5; a possible D gene is TRBD2 (5 bases). The sample was peripheral blood. This TCR was sampled from an elderly man with acute or convalescent COVID-19. The CDR3 here is CASSGGETQYF. CDR3 DNA sequence: TGTGCCAGCAGTGGAGGGGAGACCCAGTACTTC.